This paragraph reports one T cell receptor (beta chain). Its cognate antigen is unknown. The entry originates in a study of T cells in tuberculosis. Regarding the study as a whole: Using the GMM-specific repertoire gave more than 85% accuracy versus 60% to 70% with motifs.

In germline, CDR1 is SGDLS, CDR2 YYNGEE. Between the trimmed V and J ends, which lost 3 bases and 2 bases, there was a span of 8 bases. The CDR3 runs 13 residues. Clones were read by immunoSEQ multiplex PCR, and TCRdb kept only the in-frame ones, dropping some. The sample consists of 35,000 to 50,000 clones, less than 95% of them appearing once. The chain is built from TRBV9 and TRBJ1-1; D not certain. The sample consisted of PBMCs. This TCR was recovered from a donor aged 5-35 years with latent tuberculosis or without tuberculosis infection. Some clones in this sample may be carry-over from other donors' samples. Written as DNA, the CDR3 is TGTGCCAGCAGCGCCATTTCCAACACTGAAGCTTTCTTT. Protein sequence: CASSAISNTEAFF.